This T cell receptor (beta chain) originates from a study of identical twins. To note about this clonotype: Its antigen is still unknown.

TCRdb itself ran the 5' RACE reads through MiXCR, one entry per CDR3 protein. The data contain hundreds of thousands of distinct CDR3 sequences, 21% of them seen just once; the ten biggest clones take up approximately 4.5%. Notes on the study in general: Alpha sequences that were out-of-frame and twin-shared showed an excess of low generation probability.

The same sample was also studied in work on T cells expressing NK-cell markers. From that paper: One of eight sequenced donors was HCMV-seronegative; the other seven were seropositive. The use of an anti-gamma-delta TCR antibody, which was added in several experiments, restricted sorting to T cells expressing alpha-beta TCR. In several donors, these clonotypes also led the CD3+CD56-NKG2C+ fraction.

Material for sequencing was PBMCs. The TCR sequence derives from a woman aged 18 to 35 in good health.

CDR3 DNA sequence: TGTGCCAGCAGCTTAGGTGGGACAGGGGGCAATGAGCAGTTCTTC. As protein: CASSLGGTGGNEQFF. The rearrangement links TRBV7-8 to TRBJ2-1, with 11 bases matching TRBD1. Looked up from germline, CDR1 is SGHVS and CDR2 is FQNEAQ. The V gene end was trimmed by 1 base and the J gene end by 6 bases; junction bases not matched to a gene: 2. This CDR3 has 15 residues.